The 2 T cell receptor beta chains presented below share a single source sample, sequenced in a study of blood T cell repertoires in COVID-19. Only in-frame clones appear in the TCRdb table, and some are missing; sequencing was by immunoSEQ multiplex PCR. The table includes roughly 40,000 clones, 89% detected once. The sequencing input was peripheral blood. Receptor source: a human donor in a cohort sampled during active COVID-19.

This chain joins TRBV12-3 or TRBV12-4 and TRBJ2-1; D uncertain. Trimming took 5 bases from V and 10 from J, leaving 9 bases between them. The CDR3 extends over 11 amino acids. In DNA, the CDR3 is TGTGCCAGCAGTGCCCCGACAGAGCAGTTCTTC. This encodes CASSAPTEQFF.

This clone has a single count. This rearrangement joins TRBV19 to TRBJ1-6; weak D call: TRBD1 (5 bases). The germline CDR1 and CDR2 sequences are LNHDA and SQIVND (reference sequence). The CDR3 extends over 14 amino acids. V lost 5 bases and J 11 bases, leaving 16 bases between the germline ends. The CDR3 here is CASSLEQGRPPLHF. For the CDR3, the DNA is TGTGCCAGTAGTCTCGAGCAGGGTCGGCCACCCCTCCACTTT. Supplemented by reference TRBV19 and TRBJ1-6, the full variable domain reads DGGITQSPKYLFRKEGQNVTLSCEQNLNHDAMYWYRQDPGQGLRLIYYSQIVNDFQKGDIAEGYSVSREKKESFPLTVTSAQKNPTAFYLCASSLEQGRPPLHFGNGTRLTVT.